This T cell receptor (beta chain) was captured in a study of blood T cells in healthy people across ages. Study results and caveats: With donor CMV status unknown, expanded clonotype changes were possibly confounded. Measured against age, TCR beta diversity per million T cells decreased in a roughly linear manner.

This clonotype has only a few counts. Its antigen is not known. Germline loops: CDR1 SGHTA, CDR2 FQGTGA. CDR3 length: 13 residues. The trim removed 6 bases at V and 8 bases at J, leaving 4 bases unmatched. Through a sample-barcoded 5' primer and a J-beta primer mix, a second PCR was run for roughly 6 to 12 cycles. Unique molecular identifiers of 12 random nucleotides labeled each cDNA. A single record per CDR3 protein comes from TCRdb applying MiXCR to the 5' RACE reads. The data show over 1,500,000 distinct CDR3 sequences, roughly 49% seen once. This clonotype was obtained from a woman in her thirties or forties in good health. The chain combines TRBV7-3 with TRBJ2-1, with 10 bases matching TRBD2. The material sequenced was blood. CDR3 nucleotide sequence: TGTGCCAGCAGACAGGGGACTAGCGATGAGCAGTTCTTC. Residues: CASRQGTSDEQFF.